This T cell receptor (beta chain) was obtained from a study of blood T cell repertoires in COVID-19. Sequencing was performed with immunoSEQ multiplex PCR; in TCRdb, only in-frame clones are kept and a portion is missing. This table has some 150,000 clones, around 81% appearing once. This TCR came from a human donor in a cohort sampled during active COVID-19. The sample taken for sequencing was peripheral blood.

The CDR3 sequence: CASSLDGRSVDTGELFF. In DNA form, the CDR3 reads TGCGCCAGCAGCTTGGACGGGAGGTCCGTGGACACCGGGGAGCTGTTTTTT. The chain is built from TRBV5-1 and TRBJ2-2, with 7 bases fitting TRBD2. The germline CDR1 and CDR2 sequences are SGHRS and YFSETQ. The CDR3 spans 17 residues. J lost 3 bases, V lost 0 bases, and 8 bases had no gene match.